These T cell receptor beta chains were read from a single sample in a study of vaccination and CD4 T cells after COVID-19. No antigen has been assigned to these receptors. TCRdb used MiXCR to reprocess the PCR reads, holding one entry per CDR3 protein. The sample carries 10,000 to 15,000 distinct CDR3 sequences, approximately 60% recorded once. Sequences were obtained from CD4+ T cells from blood, cultured in vitro. The receptors stem from a human donor who had recovered from COVID-19. The CDR3 runs from the conserved cysteine through the conserved F or W. Size is stated for part of the rows, as once, few or many counts, or as a class when the clone is expanded.

J gene	clone size	V gene	CDR3 protein
TRBJ1-5	few	TRBV20-1	CSAERQGEDQPQHF
TRBJ2-3	few	TRBV20-1	CSARDGPGTSGSADTQYF
TRBJ1-6	-	TRBV12-3/TRBV12-4	CASSFQGSPLHF
TRBJ2-5	few	TRBV7-2	CASSPGRDRGLETQYF
TRBJ2-2	-	TRBV12-3/TRBV12-4	CASSLEGAVGELFF
TRBJ1-1	-	TRBV6-1	CASRQGGRHMNTEAFF
TRBJ2-3	-	TRBV6-5	CASSYLRNTDTQYF
TRBJ2-5	-	TRBV5-1	CASSFLGSRETQYF
TRBJ2-2	-	TRBV10-3	CAISESGARNTGELFF
TRBJ1-2	-	TRBV7-8	CASSLQRAYGYTF
TRBJ2-1	-	TRBV28	CASSTLVGPLPYNEQFF
TRBJ2-7	-	TRBV2	CASSELGQGYEQYF
TRBJ2-5	few	TRBV30	CAWSRGTYQETQYF
TRBJ2-7	once	TRBV18	CASSPTGYYEQYF
TRBJ2-2	-	TRBV11-3	CASSPGLAGATGELFF